The source of this TCR beta chain is a study of T cells in Graves' hyperthyroidism and ophthalmopathy. This clonotype occurred a few times. Amplification of TCR beta CDR3 regions was performed using RNA transcripts as template. TCR CDR3 regions were first amplified by RT-PCR with HTBI primers. One entry per CDR3 protein results from TCRdb running MiXCR on the multiplex PCR reads. Of approximately 370,000 distinct CDR3 sequences listed, 15% are singletons. V was pared by 4 bases and J by 3 bases, with 10 bases of the junction left unmatched. The CDR3 consists of 16 residues. Germline V gene data show CDR1 as MNHEY and CDR2 as SMNVEV (reference sequence).

Sample: blood. This sequence joins TRBV27 and TRBJ1-2, with 8 bases that match TRBD1. The TCR comes from a woman in her twenties or thirties with Graves' hyperthyroidism. The CDR3 here is CASSSGAGTGDYGYTF. CDR3 DNA sequence: TGTGCCAGCAGTTCAGGGGCCGGGACAGGAGACTATGGCTACACCTTC.